These 27 T cell receptor beta chains came from one sample sequenced in a study of spatial heterogeneity in lung cancer. Described time point: blood at routine non-recurrence follow-up after resection. Sequencing covered unsorted whole RNA taken from tumor, nontumor lung or frozen PBMC. MiXCR, run by TCRdb on the 5' RACE reads, gives a single entry per CDR3 protein. This table holds about 30,000 distinct CDR3 sequences, 6% found once. The input for sequencing was PBMCs, taken at follow-up. Every receptor here comes from a male donor with early-stage non-small cell lung cancer.

This clonotype was recorded many times. The chain is built from TRBV2 and TRBJ2-6; D gene ambiguous. This CDR3 region has 13 residues. Deletions cut 6 bases from V and 0 bases from J, with 3 bases between. From germline, CDR1 is SNHLY and CDR2 FYNNEI. The CDR3 here is CASRLSGANVLTF. The CDR3 nucleotides read TGTGCCAGCAGACTCTCTGGGGCCAACGTCCTGACTTTC.

The rearrangement joins TRBV4-3 to TRBJ2-1; D is unclear. Germline V gene lookup returns CDR1 LGHNA and CDR2 YSLEER. The CDR3 loop spans 15 amino acids. V dropped 0 bases and J dropped 12 bases, with 18 bases sitting between them. The CDR3 reads CASSQDLSRPGWQFF. The CDR3 nucleotides read TGCGCCAGCAGCCAAGATCTCTCCCGGCCTGGATGGCAGTTCTTC.

The rearrangement joins TRBV12-3 or TRBV12-4 to TRBJ1-2; possibly TRBD1 for D (6 bases). The CDR3 sequence is 13 residues long. The ends were cut back, 6 bases at V and 3 bases at J, with 11 bases in the middle. CDR3 coding DNA: TGTGCCAGCAGGTCCACAGGGTACTATGGCTACACCTTC. Translating it yields CASRSTGYYGYTF.

This clonotype appeared a few times. This chain links TRBV2 with TRBJ2-1; 8 nucleotides match TRBD2. The CDR3 runs 14 residues. The V gene's germline CDR1 is SNHLY and CDR2 FYNNEI. V shed 11 bases, J shed 6 bases, and the junction held 12 bases outside the gene matches. For the CDR3, the DNA is TGTGCCGGCAAGCGGGAGTATCTCTCCAATGAGCAGTTCTTC. Translating gives CAGKREYLSNEQFF.

This clonotype was found many times. V gene TRBV6-5 combines with J gene TRBJ2-1, with 7 nucleotides matching TRBD1. The CDR3 spans 13 residues. Trimming took 6 bases from V and 2 from J; bases not matched to a gene: 1. Per germline, CDR1 MNHEY and CDR2 SVGAGI. CDR3: CASRRGPYNEQFF. Written as DNA, the CDR3 is TGTGCCAGCAGGAGGGGGCCCTACAATGAGCAGTTCTTC.

This clonotype has at least ten counts. The chain joins TRBV5-1 to TRBJ1-5; perhaps TRBD1 as D (5 bases). This CDR3 spans 15 amino acids. Trimming stripped 4 bases from V and 3 bases from J, with 14 bases between. Germline V gene lookup returns CDR1 SGHRS and CDR2 YFSETQ. The CDR3 nucleotides read TGCGCCAGCAGCCTCGTTTCGGGGGTCAATCAGCCCCAGCATTTT. This sequence encodes CASSLVSGVNQPQHF.

This clonotype was found many times. The V call is TRBV14, the J call TRBJ2-7; D possibly corresponds to TRBD2 (5 bases). The germline V gene has CDR1 SGHDN and CDR2 FVKESK. CDR3 length: 13 residues. With 4 bases removed from V and 6 bases from J, the gap between germline ends came to 13 bases. The CDR3 here is CASSLSDYAEQYV. The CDR3, as DNA: TGTGCCAGCAGCCTTAGCGATTATGCCGAGCAGTACGTC.

This clonotype was seen ten or more times. The rearrangement links TRBV2 to TRBJ2-3, with 9 bases aligning to TRBD1. Trimming cost V 6 bases and J 3 bases; bases outside gene matches: 1. The germline gives CDR1 SNHLY, CDR2 FYNNEI. The CDR3 spans 13 residues. The CDR3 protein is CASRGQGTDTQYF. The CDR3 nucleotides are TGTGCCAGCAGAGGACAGGGGACAGATACGCAGTATTTT. The full variable domain, rest sourced from reference TRBV2 and TRBJ2-3, is EPEVTQTPSHQVTQMGQEVILRCVPISNHLYFYWYRQILGQKVEFLVSFYNNEISEKSEIFDDQFSVERPDGSNFTLKIRSTKLEDSAMYFCASRGQGTDTQYFGPGTRLTVL.

The chain is built from TRBV19 and TRBJ1-5; D is unclear. The ends were cut back, 4 bases at V and 1 base at J, with 11 bases in the middle. The V gene's germline CDR1 is LNHDA and CDR2 SQIVND (reference sequence). This CDR3 is built from 15 residues. CDR3 DNA sequence: TGTGCCAGTAGTACAAGACAAATGAGCAATCAGCCCCAGCATTTT. It encodes CASSTRQMSNQPQHF.

The chain employs TRBV7-2 and TRBJ1-5; TRBD1 matches at 7 bases. Germline values: CDR1 SGHTA, CDR2 FQGNSA. The CDR3 spans 16 residues. The ends lost 2 bases at V and 6 bases at J; junction bases unmatched: 10. The CDR3 sequence is CASSLLDRALSQPQHF. CDR3 bases: TGTGCCAGCAGCTTACTTGACAGGGCCCTTTCTCAGCCCCAGCATTTT.

The gene calls are TRBV20-1 and TRBJ2-4; 11 bases are shared with TRBD2. Germline CDR1 is DFQATT and CDR2 is SNEGSKA (reference sequence). This CDR3 region has 15 residues. V gave up 1 base and J gave up 5 bases; unmatched junction bases: 4. The CDR3 region has the DNA TGCAGTGCTAGAGTAGCGGGAGGGCTCCAAAACATTCAGTACTTC. Residues: CSARVAGGLQNIQYF.

This clonotype was seen many times. This chain connects TRBV6-5 to TRBJ2-7; D is perhaps TRBD2 (6 bases). The CDR3 sequence is 14 residues long. The germline V gene has CDR1 MNHEY and CDR2 SVGAGI. Trimming stripped 2 bases from V and 6 bases from J, with 14 bases between. CDR3: CASSYGQGGFEQYV. The CDR3 DNA follows: TGTGCCAGCAGTTACGGGCAGGGAGGTTTCGAGCAGTACGTC.

This clonotype was seen ten or more times. This rearrangement joins TRBV18 to TRBJ2-1, with 8 positions matching TRBD2. Trimming removed 0 bases from V and 7 bases from J; junction bases left unmatched: 2. This CDR3 has 14 residues. CDR1 KGHSH and CDR2 LQKENI come from the germline V gene. The DNA for the CDR3 is TGTGCCAGCTCACCACCAGCGGGAGTGAATGAGCAGTTCTTC. Translating gives CASSPPAGVNEQFF.

This clonotype occurred a few times. The chain joins TRBV6-5 to TRBJ2-3; D possibly matches TRBD1 or TRBD2 (5 bases each). V was shortened by 2 bases and J by 2 bases, with 17 bases between the two germline ends. Per germline, CDR1 MNHEY and CDR2 SVGAGI. This CDR3 is built from 17 residues. The CDR3 nucleotides read TGTGCCAGCAGTTACACCTTACTAGGGGCATCCACAGATACGCAGTATTTT. Protein product: CASSYTLLGASTDTQYF.

In this sample, this clonotype turned up many times. J is TRBJ2-3 and V is TRBV20-1, with 9 bases identical to TRBD2. The ends lost 5 bases at V and 2 bases at J; junction bases unmatched: 11. Germline V gives CDR1 DFQATT, CDR2 SNEGSKA (reference sequence). The length of the CDR3 is 16 residues. CDR3 sequence (DNA): TGCAGTGCTGTTCAAGGGGCGGGAGGGACCACAGATACGCAGTATTTT. Protein product: CSAVQGAGGTTDTQYF.

The chain carries TRBV20-1 and TRBJ2-7; TRBD2 matches 7 bases. V shed 0 bases and J 11 bases; nucleotides not matched to a gene: 16. The CDR3 sequence is 15 residues long. Per the germline V gene, CDR1 is DFQATT and CDR2 is SNEGSKA (reference sequence). This CDR3 is CSARDRAGLKILEYF. The CDR3 DNA reads as TGCAGTGCTAGAGATAGAGCGGGGCTTAAAATATTAGAGTACTTC.

The V call is TRBV20-1, the J call TRBJ2-1; 13 bases line up with TRBD2. Per germline, CDR1 DFQATT and CDR2 SNEGSKA (reference sequence). This CDR3 comprises 14 residues. Losses at the gene ends were 8 bases for V and 6 bases for J; bases not matched to a gene: 7. CDR3: CSLFGTSGINEQFF. The CDR3 bases are TGCAGTTTATTCGGGACTAGCGGGATCAATGAGCAGTTCTTC.

This clonotype was counted ten times or more. This chain uses TRBV21-1 with TRBJ2-6; no check of the table's D call, TRBD1, against the DNA was made. TRBV21-1 is a pseudogene segment. There are 19 residues in the CDR3. The CDR3 DNA follows: TGTGCCAGCAGTAGGGGGCGGACACCTACTATTTCTGGGGCCAACGTCCTGACTTTC. Protein: CASSRGRTPTISGANVLTF.

This clonotype was seen at least ten times. CDR3 coding DNA: TGTGCCAGCAGGATCCTCGGAGGGCGCGGGAATGAGCAGTTCTTC. Its protein is CASRILGGRGNEQFF. The V call is TRBV7-8, the J call TRBJ2-1, with D possibly TRBD2 on 6 matching bases. The CDR3 has 15 residues. Looked up from germline, CDR1 is SGHVS and CDR2 is FQNEAQ. V lost 6 bases to trimming and J lost 7 bases, with 19 bases between them.

This clonotype was detected ten times or more. The chain carries TRBV7-6 and TRBJ1-1, with D possibly being TRBD1 (5 bases). Germline values: CDR1 SGHVS, CDR2 FNYEAQ. Deletions cut 2 bases from V and 1 base from J, with 11 bases between. The CDR3 has 15 amino acids. CDR3 region: CASSLRGTENTEAFF. CDR3 bases: TGTGCCAGCAGCTTACGGGGGACGGAGAACACTGAAGCTTTCTTT. Based on the CDR3 plus reference TRBV7-6 and TRBJ1-1, the full variable domain is GAGVSQSPRYKVTKRGQDVALRCDPISGHVSLYWYRQALGQGPEFLTYFNYEAQQDKSGLPNDRFSAERPEGSISTLTIQRTEQRDSAMYRCASSLRGTENTEAFFGQGTRLTVV.

This clonotype has at least ten counts. The chain couples TRBV24-1 to TRBJ2-2; D is unresolved. The V gene lost 4 bases and the J gene lost 5 bases, with 13 bases spanning the gap. This CDR3 region has 15 residues. Germline-derived CDR1 and CDR2 are KGHDR and SFDVKD. CDR3 loop: CATSEVRAPTGELFF. CDR3 nucleotide sequence: TGTGCCACCAGTGAAGTCCGGGCTCCGACCGGGGAGCTGTTTTTT.

This clonotype was detected many times. The chain links TRBV7-2 to TRBJ2-3; D gene ambiguous. CDR1 and CDR2 from the germline V gene are SGHTA and FQGNSA. The CDR3 runs to 12 residues. Between the trimmed V and J ends, which lost 5 bases and 2 bases, there was a span of 5 bases. For the CDR3, the DNA is TGTGCCAGCAGCCAAACCACAGATACGCAGTATTTT. Translated, it gives CASSQTTDTQYF.

In this sample, this clonotype turned up many times. The V gene is TRBV5-1, the J gene TRBJ2-5; D tentatively reads TRBD1 or TRBD2 (5 bases each). The CDR3 is 13 residues long. Trimming stripped 5 bases from V and 1 base from J, with 9 bases between. CDR1 is SGHRS and CDR2 is YFSETQ in the germline V gene. For the CDR3, the DNA is TGCGCCAGCAGATGGGACCGCCAAGAGACCCAGTACTTC. Its translation: CASRWDRQETQYF.

This clonotype was seen at least ten times. The genes are TRBV4-3 and TRBJ2-3; 8 bases line up with TRBD2. V lost 0 bases to trimming and J lost 0 bases; unmatched junction nucleotides: 8. The CDR3 loop spans 18 amino acids. Germline assignment: CDR1 LGHNA and CDR2 YSLEER. Here the CDR3 DNA reads TGCGCCAGCAGCCAAGAGGGGGCTAGCGGGCTTAGCACAGATACGCAGTATTTT. This encodes CASSQEGASGLSTDTQYF.

Ten or more counts support this clonotype. The J gene is TRBJ2-2, the V gene TRBV30, with 8 positions matching TRBD1. This CDR3 is 15 amino acids long. V dropped 1 base and J dropped 6; count of bases not matched to a gene: 7. CDR1 and CDR2 from the germline V gene are GTSNPN and SVGIG (reference sequence). This chain's CDR3 is CAWSAKDREAGELFF. In DNA, the CDR3 is TGTGCCTGGAGTGCAAAGGACAGGGAGGCCGGGGAGCTGTTTTTT.

This clonotype was seen repeatedly, ten times or more. This chain uses TRBV5-1 with TRBJ1-4; 9 bases fit TRBD1. The V gene's germline CDR1 is SGHRS and CDR2 YFSETQ. The V gene end was trimmed by 0 bases and the J gene end by 4 bases; junction bases not matched to a gene: 10. CDR3 length equals 18 residues. CDR3 nucleotides: TGCGCCAGCAGCTTGGGGCGCCCGGGACAGGGCCTTAATGAAAAACTGTTTTTT. Protein product: CASSLGRPGQGLNEKLFF.

In this sample, this clonotype is large. The CDR3 nucleotides read TGCGCCAGCAGCTTGGCGACGGGGACAGGGTACGACGAGCAGTACTTC. It yields the protein CASSLATGTGYDEQYF. The chain recombines TRBV5-1 with TRBJ2-7; 9 bases are a match to TRBD1. V was pared by 0 bases and J by 5 bases, with 9 bases of the junction left unmatched. CDR3 length: 16 amino acids. Germline V gene sequence: CDR1 SGHRS, CDR2 YFSETQ.